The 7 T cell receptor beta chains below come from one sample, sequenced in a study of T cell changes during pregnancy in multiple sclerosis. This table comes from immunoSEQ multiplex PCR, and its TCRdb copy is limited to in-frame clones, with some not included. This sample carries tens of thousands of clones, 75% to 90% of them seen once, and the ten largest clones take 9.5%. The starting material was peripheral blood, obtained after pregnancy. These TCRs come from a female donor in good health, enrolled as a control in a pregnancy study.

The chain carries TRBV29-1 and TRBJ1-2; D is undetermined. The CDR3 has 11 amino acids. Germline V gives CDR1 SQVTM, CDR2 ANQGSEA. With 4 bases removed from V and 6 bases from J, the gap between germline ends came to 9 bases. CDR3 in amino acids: CSVVRGDGYTF. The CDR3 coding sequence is TGCAGCGTTGTGCGGGGAGATGGCTACACCTTC.

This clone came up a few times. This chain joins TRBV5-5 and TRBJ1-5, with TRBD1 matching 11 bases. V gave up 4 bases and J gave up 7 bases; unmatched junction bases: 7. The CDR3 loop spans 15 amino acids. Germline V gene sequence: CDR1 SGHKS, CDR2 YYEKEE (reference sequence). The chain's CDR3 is CASSGGTGGGQPQHF. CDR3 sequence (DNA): TGTGCCAGCAGCGGCGGGACAGGGGGGGGCCAGCCCCAGCATTTT.

CDR3 in amino acids: CASSQGGKLNTEAFF. The CDR3 DNA reads TGCGCCAGCAGCCAAGGCGGAAAACTGAACACTGAAGCTTTCTTT. This chain connects TRBV4-1 to TRBJ1-1; D remains ambiguous. V was clipped by 1 base and J by 0 bases, with 9 bases between them. Per germline, CDR1 MGHRA and CDR2 YSYEKL. CDR3 length equals 15 residues.

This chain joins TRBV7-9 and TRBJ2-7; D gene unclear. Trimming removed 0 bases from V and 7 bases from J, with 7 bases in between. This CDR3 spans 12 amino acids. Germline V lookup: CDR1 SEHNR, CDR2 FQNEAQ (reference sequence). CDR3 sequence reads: CASSLASGEQYF. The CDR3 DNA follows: TGTGCCAGCAGCTTAGCGTCCGGGGAGCAGTACTTC. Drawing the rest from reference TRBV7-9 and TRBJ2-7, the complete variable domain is DTGVSQNPRHKITKRGQNVTFRCDPISEHNRLYWYRQTLGQGPEFLTYFQNEAQLEKSRLLSDRFSAERPKGSFSTLEIQRTEQGDSAMYLCASSLASGEQYFGPGTRLTVT.

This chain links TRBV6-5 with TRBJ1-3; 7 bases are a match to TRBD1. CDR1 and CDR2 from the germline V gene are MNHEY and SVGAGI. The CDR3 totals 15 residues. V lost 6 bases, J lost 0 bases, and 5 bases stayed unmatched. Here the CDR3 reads CASSSGQNSGNTIYF. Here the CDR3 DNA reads TGTGCCAGCAGCTCGGGACAGAACTCTGGAAACACCATATATTTT.

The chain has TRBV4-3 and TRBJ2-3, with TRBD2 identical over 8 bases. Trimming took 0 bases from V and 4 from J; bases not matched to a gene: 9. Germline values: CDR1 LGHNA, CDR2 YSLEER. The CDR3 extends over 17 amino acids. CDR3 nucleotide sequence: TGCGCCAGCAGCCAAGAAATCCTACGGGGGGGTGCAGATACGCAGTATTTT. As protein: CASSQEILRGGADTQYF.

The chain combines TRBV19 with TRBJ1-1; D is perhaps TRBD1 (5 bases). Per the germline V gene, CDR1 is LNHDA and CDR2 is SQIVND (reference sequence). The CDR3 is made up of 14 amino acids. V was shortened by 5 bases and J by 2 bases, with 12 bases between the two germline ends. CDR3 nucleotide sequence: TGTGCCAGTAGTCGAGACAGAACCAACACTGAAGCTTTCTTT. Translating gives CASSRDRTNTEAFF.